This T cell receptor (beta chain) was recorded in a study of T cells in Graves' hyperthyroidism and ophthalmopathy. Study-wide context: Staff took peripheral blood when the initial diagnosis was made, before any treatment began. Study outcomes and limitations: Most thyroid-expanded clonotypes above 0.001 were also found in blood.

CDR3 size: 15 residues. Germline V gene lookup returns CDR1 SNHLY and CDR2 FYNNEI. Amplified TCR beta CDR3 regions derived from RNA transcripts. A set of HTBI primers served as the primers for a first-round RT-PCR of the TCR CDR3. Each CDR3 protein is one row after TCRdb ran MiXCR on the multiplex PCR reads. The table includes 550,000 to 800,000 distinct CDR3 sequences, around 15% detected once. Patients were aged 18 to 65, had disease duration under 2 months, and had newly diagnosed hyperthyroidism. At least ten counts were recorded for this clonotype. Antigen unknown. Germline is not matched at one junction end, which may reflect a read error.

The TCR was taken from a man aged 50-59 years with Graves' hyperthyroidism. The rearrangement uses TRBV2 and TRBJ2-7; TRBD2 matches 8 bases. Sequencing input: blood. The CDR3: CASSGSGLVSSEQYF. The CDR3 region has the DNA TGTGCCAGCAGTGGTTCGGGACTAGTCTCCTCCGAGCAGTACTTC.